A selection of T cell receptor beta chains follows, all from one sample in a study of blood T cell repertoires in COVID-19. Data came from immunoSEQ multiplex PCR; TCRdb stores just in-frame clones and leaves some out. The data show 110,000 to 150,000 clones, with approximately 80% seen just once and 1.5% to 2% held by the top ten. Specimen: PBMCs or T cells enriched from blood (not recorded which). The receptors here all came from a woman in her late teens or twenties who had been exposed to COVID-19. CDR3s include the opening cysteine and the closing phenylalanine or tryptophan. D genes are given only for firm matches. Not all rows give a size; the values are once, few, many and, for expanded clones, a class.

d_gene,j_gene,abundance,v_gene,CDR3nt,CDR3aa
NA,TRBJ1-6,NA,TRBV7-9,TGTGCCAGCAGCTTCGAAGACAGCTATAATTCACCCCTCCACTTT,CASSFEDSYNSPLHF
TRBD1,TRBJ2-7,NA,TRBV6-1,TGTGCCAGCAGTGAGAACAGGGGCCCCTACGAGCAGTACTTC,CASSENRGPYEQYF
NA,TRBJ2-7,NA,TRBV9,TGTGCCAGCAGCCCCCAATGGGACTTCTCCTACGAGCAGTACTTC,CASSPQWDFSYEQYF
TRBD2,TRBJ2-5,NA,TRBV10-3,TGTGCCATCAGTGAGGGCACGACTAGCGGGAGGGGAGAGACCCAGTACTTC,CAISEGTTSGRGETQYF
NA,TRBJ1-1,NA,TRBV2,TGTGCCAGCAATTTTATGGGGGCAGACACTGAAGCTTTCTTT,CASNFMGADTEAFF
NA,TRBJ2-3,NA,TRBV30,TGTGCCTGGAGTGTACAGGGTGGCACAGATACGCAGTATTTT,CAWSVQGGTDTQYF
NA,TRBJ1-1,NA,TRBV27,TGTGCCAGCAGTTTAGTCCCCATGAACACTGAAGCTTTCTTT,CASSLVPMNTEAFF
NA,TRBJ2-2,NA,TRBV27,TGTGCCAGCAGTCTCGACACCTCGAACACCGGGGAGCTGTTTTTT,CASSLDTSNTGELFF
NA,TRBJ1-1,NA,TRBV12-3/TRBV12-4,TGTGCCAGCAGTTCTGTTAGAGGAGCTTTCTTT,CASSSVRGAFF
NA,TRBJ2-6,NA,TRBV19,TGTGCCAGTAGTGGGTTGGCTAGCTCTGGGGCCAACGTCCTGACTTTC,CASSGLASSGANVLTF
NA,TRBJ1-5,NA,TRBV28,TGTGCCAGTAGAGAGGGGACACCGGGTCGGCCCCAGCATTTT,CASREGTPGRPQHF
TRBD1,TRBJ1-5,NA,TRBV19,TGTGCCAGTAGTGCCCGACAGGGAAGCAATCAGCCCCAGCATTTT,CASSARQGSNQPQHF
TRBD1,TRBJ2-3,NA,TRBV19,TGTGCCAGTAGTAGCTCAGGGGGAGATACGCAGTATTTT,CASSSSGGDTQYF
NA,TRBJ2-7,NA,TRBV5-1,TGCGCCAGCAGCCCGAGACAGACCTCCTACGAGCAGTACTTC,CASSPRQTSYEQYF
TRBD1,TRBJ1-3,NA,TRBV24-1,TGTGCCACCACCGGGACAGCTGGAAACACCATATATTTT,CATTGTAGNTIYF
TRBD1,TRBJ1-2,NA,TRBV2,TGTGCCAGCACTACGGGACAGGGGCTGGGTGGCTACACCTTC,CASTTGQGLGGYTF
TRBD1,TRBJ2-7,NA,TRBV7-2,TGTGCCAGCAGCTTAGCCGGGACAGGGGCCTACGAGCAGTACTTC,CASSLAGTGAYEQYF
TRBD2,TRBJ2-3,NA,TRBV2,TGTGCCAGCAGATCTTTAGCGGGAGAGGGGCCAGATACGCAGTATTTT,CASRSLAGEGPDTQYF
NA,TRBJ1-5,NA,TRBV14,TGTGCCAGCAGCCCCAAGGACAGAAATAGCAATCAGCCCCAGCATTTT,CASSPKDRNSNQPQHF
TRBD1,TRBJ1-6,NA,TRBV5-4,TGTGCCAGCAGCTTGCAGGGGGGCAATTCACCCCTCCACTTT,CASSLQGGNSPLHF
TRBD1,TRBJ2-4,NA,TRBV18,TGTGCCAGCTCACCCGATACAGGGGGGCGAAACATTCAGTACTTC,CASSPDTGGRNIQYF
NA,TRBJ2-3,NA,TRBV18,TGTGCCAGCTCATCAATGGACAGCCTAAGCACAGATACGCAGTATTTT,CASSSMDSLSTDTQYF
NA,TRBJ1-2,NA,TRBV6-5,TGTGCCAGCAGTTACCCCGGAGGGAGCGAGGGCTACACCTTC,CASSYPGGSEGYTF
NA,TRBJ1-2,NA,TRBV28,TGTGCCAGCAGTTTCGCACCCTCGACAGCTAACTATGGCTACACCTTC,CASSFAPSTANYGYTF
NA,TRBJ2-7,NA,TRBV27,TGTGCCAGCAGTCTCGGCTCGGGGGTGCTTCAGGGCGAGCAGTACTTC,CASSLGSGVLQGEQYF
NA,TRBJ1-5,few,TRBV7-9,TGTGCCAGCAGCCCGAGCGGGCAGCATAAGGACAATCAGCCCCAGCATTTT,CASSPSGQHKDNQPQHF
NA,TRBJ2-5,NA,TRBV3-1/TRBV3-2,TGTGCCAGCAGCGAAGCGGAGACCCAGTACTTC,CASSEAETQYF
TRBD1,TRBJ2-2,NA,TRBV2,TGTGCCAGCCGGACAGGGGTTAGGAACACCGGGGAGCTGTTTTTT,CASRTGVRNTGELFF
NA,TRBJ1-4,NA,TRBV7-9,TGTGCCAGCAGCTCAGGAACCTCCGGGGGGGAAAAACTGTTTTTT,CASSSGTSGGEKLFF
NA,TRBJ2-7,NA,TRBV29-1,TGCAGCGTCCGGAGGGAGGCACGGTCCTACGAGCAGTACTTC,CSVRREARSYEQYF
TRBD1,TRBJ1-4,few,TRBV6-2/TRBV6-3,TGTGCCAGCAGCCACCGGGGACAGGGTGAACGGAAACTGTTTTTT,CASSHRGQGERKLFF